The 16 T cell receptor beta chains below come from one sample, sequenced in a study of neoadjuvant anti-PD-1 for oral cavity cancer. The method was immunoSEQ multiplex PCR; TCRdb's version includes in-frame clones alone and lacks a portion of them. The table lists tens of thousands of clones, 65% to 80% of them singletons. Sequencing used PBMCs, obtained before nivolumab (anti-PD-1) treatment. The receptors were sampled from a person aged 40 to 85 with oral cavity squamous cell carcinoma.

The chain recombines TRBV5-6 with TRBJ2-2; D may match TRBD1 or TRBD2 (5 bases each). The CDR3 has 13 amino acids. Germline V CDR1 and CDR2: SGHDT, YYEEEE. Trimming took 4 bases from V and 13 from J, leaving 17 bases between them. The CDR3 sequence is CASSLRQGRGLFF. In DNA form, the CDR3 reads TGTGCCAGCAGCCTCCGCCAGGGACGAGGGCTGTTTTTT.

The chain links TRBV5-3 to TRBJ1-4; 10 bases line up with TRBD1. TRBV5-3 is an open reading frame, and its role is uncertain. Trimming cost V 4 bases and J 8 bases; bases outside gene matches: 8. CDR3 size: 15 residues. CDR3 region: CARSARDRGNEKLFF. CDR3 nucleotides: TGTGCCAGAAGCGCTCGGGACAGGGGAAACGAAAAACTGTTTTTT.

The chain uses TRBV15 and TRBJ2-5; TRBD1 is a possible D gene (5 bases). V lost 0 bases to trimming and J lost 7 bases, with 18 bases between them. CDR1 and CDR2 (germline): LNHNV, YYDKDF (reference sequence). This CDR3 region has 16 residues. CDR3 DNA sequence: TGTGCCACCAGCAGAGATGGGGCAGGTTTAGACGGGACCCAGTACTTC. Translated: CATSRDGAGLDGTQYF.

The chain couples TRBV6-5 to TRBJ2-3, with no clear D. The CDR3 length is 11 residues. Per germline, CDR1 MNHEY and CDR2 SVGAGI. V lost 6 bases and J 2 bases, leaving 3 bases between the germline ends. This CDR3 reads CASSLTDTQYF. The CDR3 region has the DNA TGTGCCAGCAGCCTCACAGATACGCAGTATTTT.

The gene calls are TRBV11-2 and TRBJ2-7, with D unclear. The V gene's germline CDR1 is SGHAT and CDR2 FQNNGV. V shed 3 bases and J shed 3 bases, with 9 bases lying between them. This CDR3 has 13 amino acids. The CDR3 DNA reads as TGTGCCAGCAGCTTGAGTAACGGCTACGAGCAGTACTTC. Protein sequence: CASSLSNGYEQYF. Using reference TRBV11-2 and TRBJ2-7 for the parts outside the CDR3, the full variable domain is EAGVAQSPRYKIIEKRQSVAFWCNPISGHATLYWYQQILGQGPKLLIQFQNNGVVDDSQLPKDRFSAERLKGVDSTLKIQPAKLEDSAVYLCASSLSNGYEQYFGPGTRLTVT.

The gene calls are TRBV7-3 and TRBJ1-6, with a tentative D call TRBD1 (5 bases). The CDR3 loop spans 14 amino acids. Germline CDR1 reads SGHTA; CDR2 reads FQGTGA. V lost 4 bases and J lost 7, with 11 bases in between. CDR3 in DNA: TGTGCCAGCAGCTACGACAGCAACAATTCACCCCTCCACTTT. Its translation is CASSYDSNNSPLHF.

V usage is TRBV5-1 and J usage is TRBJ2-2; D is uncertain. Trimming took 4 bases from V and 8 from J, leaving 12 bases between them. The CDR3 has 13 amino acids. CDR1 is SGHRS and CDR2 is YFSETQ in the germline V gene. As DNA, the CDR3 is TGCGCCAGCAGCCTAAACCCCCGGGGGGAGCTGTTTTTT. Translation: CASSLNPRGELFF.

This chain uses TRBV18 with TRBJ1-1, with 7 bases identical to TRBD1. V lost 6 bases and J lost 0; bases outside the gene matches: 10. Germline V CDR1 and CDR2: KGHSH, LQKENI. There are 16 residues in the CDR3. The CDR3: CASSPKGTAMNTEAFF. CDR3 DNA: TGTGCCAGCTCTCCCAAGGGGACAGCCATGAACACTGAAGCTTTCTTT. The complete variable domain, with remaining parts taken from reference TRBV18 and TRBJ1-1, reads NAGVMQNPRHLVRRRGQEARLRCSPMKGHSHVYWYRQLPEEGLKFMVYLQKENIIDESGMPKERFSAEFPKEGPSILRIQQVVRGDSAAYFCASSPKGTAMNTEAFFGQGTRLTVV.

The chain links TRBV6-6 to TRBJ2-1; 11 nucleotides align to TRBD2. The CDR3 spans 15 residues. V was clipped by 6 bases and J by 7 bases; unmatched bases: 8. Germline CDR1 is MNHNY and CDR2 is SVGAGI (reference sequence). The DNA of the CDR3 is TGTGCCAGCAGCCAGACTAGCGGGATAAAGAATGAGCAGTTCTTC. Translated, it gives CASSQTSGIKNEQFF.

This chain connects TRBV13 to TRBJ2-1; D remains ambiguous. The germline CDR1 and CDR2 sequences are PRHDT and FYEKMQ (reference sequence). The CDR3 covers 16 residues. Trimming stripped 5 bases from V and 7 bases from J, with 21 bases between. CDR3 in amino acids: CASSERKQALGNEQFF. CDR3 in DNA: TGTGCCAGCAGCGAAAGGAAGCAGGCCTTGGGGAATGAGCAGTTCTTC.

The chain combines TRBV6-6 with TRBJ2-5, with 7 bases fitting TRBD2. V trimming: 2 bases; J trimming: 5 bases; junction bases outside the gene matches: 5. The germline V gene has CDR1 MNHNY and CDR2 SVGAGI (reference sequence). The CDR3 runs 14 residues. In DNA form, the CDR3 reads TGTGCCAGCAGTTACGGCGGGGGTGGGGAGACCCAGTACTTC. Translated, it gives CASSYGGGGETQYF.

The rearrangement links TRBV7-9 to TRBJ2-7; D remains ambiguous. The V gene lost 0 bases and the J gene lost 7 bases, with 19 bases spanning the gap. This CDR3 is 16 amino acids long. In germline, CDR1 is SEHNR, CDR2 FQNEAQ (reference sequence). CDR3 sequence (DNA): TGTGCCAGCAGCTTAGCGGCGGTTCTTCCTTCTAGTGAGCAGTACTTC. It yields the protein CASSLAAVLPSSEQYF.

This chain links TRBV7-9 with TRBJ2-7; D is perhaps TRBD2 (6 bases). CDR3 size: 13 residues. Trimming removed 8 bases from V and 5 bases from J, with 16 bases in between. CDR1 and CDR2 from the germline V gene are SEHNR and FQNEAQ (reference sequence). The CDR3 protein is CASAGGNGDEQYF. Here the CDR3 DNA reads TGTGCCAGCGCTGGGGGGAACGGGGACGAGCAGTACTTC. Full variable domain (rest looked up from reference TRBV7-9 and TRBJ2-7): DTGVSQNPRHKITKRGQNVTFRCDPISEHNRLYWYRQTLGQGPEFLTYFQNEAQLEKSRLLSDRFSAERPKGSFSTLEIQRTEQGDSAMYLCASAGGNGDEQYFGPGTRLTVT.

CDR3 sequence: CASSFPGHGYTF. As DNA, the CDR3 is TGTGCCAGCAGTTTCCCAGGGCATGGCTACACCTTC. The J gene is TRBJ1-2, the V gene TRBV27; TRBD1 is a possible D gene (5 bases). Germline V CDR1 and CDR2: MNHEY, SMNVEV (reference sequence). V was trimmed by 3 bases and J by 6 bases, leaving 8 bases between them. This CDR3 is 12 amino acids long.

The CDR3 nucleotides read TGCAGCGTTGCGGGGGGCGCGTACAATGAGCAGTTCTTC. This translates into CSVAGGAYNEQFF. The J gene is TRBJ2-1, the V gene TRBV29-1; possible D gene TRBD2, 7 bases. V was clipped by 4 bases and J by 4 bases, with 11 bases between them. The germline V gene encodes CDR1 SQVTM and CDR2 ANQGSEA. This CDR3 has 13 amino acids.

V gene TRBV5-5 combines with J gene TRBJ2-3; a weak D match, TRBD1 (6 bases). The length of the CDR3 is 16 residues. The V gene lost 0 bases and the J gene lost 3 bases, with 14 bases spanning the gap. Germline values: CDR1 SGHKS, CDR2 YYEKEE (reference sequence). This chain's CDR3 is CASSLGALGGTDTQYF. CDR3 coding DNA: TGTGCCAGCAGCTTGGGGGCCCTAGGGGGTACAGATACGCAGTATTTT.